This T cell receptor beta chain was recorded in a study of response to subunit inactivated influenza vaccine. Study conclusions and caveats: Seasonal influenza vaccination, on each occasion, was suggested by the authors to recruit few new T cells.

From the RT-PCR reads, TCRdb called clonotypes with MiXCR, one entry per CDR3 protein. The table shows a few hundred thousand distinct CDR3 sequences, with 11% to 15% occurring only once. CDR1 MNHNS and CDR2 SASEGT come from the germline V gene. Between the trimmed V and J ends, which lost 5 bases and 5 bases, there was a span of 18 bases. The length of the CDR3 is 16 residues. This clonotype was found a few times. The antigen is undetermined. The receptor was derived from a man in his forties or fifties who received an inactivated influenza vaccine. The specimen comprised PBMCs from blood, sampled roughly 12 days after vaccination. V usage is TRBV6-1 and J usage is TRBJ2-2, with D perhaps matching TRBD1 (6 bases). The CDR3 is CASSTGYRVDTGELFF. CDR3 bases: TGTGCCAGCAGTACAGGGTACAGGGTTGATACCGGGGAGCTGTTTTTT.